The present T cell receptor (beta chain) was sequenced within a study of T cells in Graves' hyperthyroidism and ophthalmopathy. Study-level findings and limits: Ophthalmopathy was told apart from stable hyperthyroidism by a 13 V-J model.

Germline V gives CDR1 KGHDR, CDR2 SFDVKD. The CDR3 runs 16 residues. V was cut by 4 bases and J by 1 base, with 13 bases left in between. Amplification targeted TCR beta CDR3 regions from RNA transcripts. The study used the HTBI primer set for a first-round RT-PCR of the TCR CDR3. MiXCR was run by TCRdb on the multiplex PCR reads, yielding one entry per CDR3 protein. Of 400,000 or so distinct CDR3 sequences listed, about 14% are singletons. As concerns this clonotype: As yet, its antigen is unknown.

The clonotype originates from a woman aged 25 to 39 with Graves' ophthalmopathy. The rearrangement links TRBV24-1 to TRBJ1-5, with D perhaps TRBD1 (6 bases). What was sequenced was blood. CDR3 loop: CATSDQTGPSNQPQHF. The CDR3 coding sequence is TGTGCCACCAGTGACCAGACAGGACCGAGCAATCAGCCCCAGCATTTT.